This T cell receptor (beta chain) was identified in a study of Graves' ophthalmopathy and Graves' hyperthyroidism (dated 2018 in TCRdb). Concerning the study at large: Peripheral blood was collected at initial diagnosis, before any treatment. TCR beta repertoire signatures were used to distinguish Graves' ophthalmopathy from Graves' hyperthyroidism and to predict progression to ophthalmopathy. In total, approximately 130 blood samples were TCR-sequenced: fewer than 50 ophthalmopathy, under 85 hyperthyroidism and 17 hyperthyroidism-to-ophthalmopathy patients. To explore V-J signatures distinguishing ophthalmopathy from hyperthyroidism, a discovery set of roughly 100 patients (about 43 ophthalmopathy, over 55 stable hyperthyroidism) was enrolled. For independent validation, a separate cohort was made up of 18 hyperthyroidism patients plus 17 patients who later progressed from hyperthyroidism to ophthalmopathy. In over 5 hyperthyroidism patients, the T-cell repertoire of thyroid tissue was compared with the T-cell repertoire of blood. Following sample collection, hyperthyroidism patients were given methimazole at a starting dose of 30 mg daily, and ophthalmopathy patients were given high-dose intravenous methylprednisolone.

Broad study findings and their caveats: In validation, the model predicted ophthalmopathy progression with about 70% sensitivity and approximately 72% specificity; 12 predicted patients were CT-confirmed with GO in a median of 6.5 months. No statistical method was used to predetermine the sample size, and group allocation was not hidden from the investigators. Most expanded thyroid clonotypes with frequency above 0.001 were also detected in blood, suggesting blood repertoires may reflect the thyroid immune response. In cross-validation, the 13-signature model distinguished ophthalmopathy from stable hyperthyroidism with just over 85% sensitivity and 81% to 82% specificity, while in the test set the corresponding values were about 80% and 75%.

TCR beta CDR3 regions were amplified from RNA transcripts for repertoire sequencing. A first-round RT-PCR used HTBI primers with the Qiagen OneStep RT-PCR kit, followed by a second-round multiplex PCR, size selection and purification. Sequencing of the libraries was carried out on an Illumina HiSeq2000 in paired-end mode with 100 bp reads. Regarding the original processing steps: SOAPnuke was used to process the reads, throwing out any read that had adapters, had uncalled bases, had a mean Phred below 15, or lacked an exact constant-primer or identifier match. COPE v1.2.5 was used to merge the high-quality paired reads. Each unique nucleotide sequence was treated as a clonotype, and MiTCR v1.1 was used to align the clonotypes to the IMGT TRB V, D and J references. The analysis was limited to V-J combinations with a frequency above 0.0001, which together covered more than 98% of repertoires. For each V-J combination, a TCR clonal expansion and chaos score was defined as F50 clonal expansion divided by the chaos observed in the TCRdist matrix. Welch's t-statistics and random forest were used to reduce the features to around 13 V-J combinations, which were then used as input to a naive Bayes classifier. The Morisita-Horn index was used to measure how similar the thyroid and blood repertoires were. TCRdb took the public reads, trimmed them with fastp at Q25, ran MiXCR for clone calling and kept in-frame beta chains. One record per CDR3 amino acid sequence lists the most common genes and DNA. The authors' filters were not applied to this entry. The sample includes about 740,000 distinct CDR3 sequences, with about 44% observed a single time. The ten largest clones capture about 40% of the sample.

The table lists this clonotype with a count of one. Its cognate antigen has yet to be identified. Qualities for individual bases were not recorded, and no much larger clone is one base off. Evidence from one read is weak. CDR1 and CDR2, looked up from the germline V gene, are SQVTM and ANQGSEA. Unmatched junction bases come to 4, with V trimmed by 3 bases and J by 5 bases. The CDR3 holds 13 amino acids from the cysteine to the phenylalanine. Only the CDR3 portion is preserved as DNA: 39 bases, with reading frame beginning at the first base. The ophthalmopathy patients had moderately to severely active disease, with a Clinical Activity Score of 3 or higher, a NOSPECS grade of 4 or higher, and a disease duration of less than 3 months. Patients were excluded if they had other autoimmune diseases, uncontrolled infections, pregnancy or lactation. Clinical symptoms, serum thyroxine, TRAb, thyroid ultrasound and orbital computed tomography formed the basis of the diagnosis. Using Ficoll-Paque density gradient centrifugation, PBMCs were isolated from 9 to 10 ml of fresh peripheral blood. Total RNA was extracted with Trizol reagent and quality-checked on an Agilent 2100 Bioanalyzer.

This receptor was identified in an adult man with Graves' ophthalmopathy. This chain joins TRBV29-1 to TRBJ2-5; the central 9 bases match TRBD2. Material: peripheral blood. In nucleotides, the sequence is TGCAGCGTTGAGCGGGGGGGCCGGGAGACCCAGTACTTC. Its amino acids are CSVERGGRETQYF.